The subject of this entry is one TCR beta chain. Antigen unknown. The CDR3 sequence is 17 residues long. V shed 8 bases and J shed 5 bases, with 24 bases lying between them. The germline CDR1 and CDR2 sequences are LNHDA and SQIVND (reference sequence). The entry originates in a study of T cells in Graves' hyperthyroidism and ophthalmopathy. Amplified TCR beta CDR3 regions derived from RNA transcripts. An initial round of RT-PCR targeting the TCR CDR3 relied on the HTBI primer set. MiXCR was run by TCRdb on the multiplex PCR reads, yielding one entry per CDR3 protein. The data hold over 650,000 distinct CDR3 sequences, with roughly 15% observed a single time. Study conclusions and caveats: Blood also held most thyroid clonotypes expanded beyond 0.001. The model identified upcoming ophthalmopathy a median roughly 6.5 months ahead of onset.

The receptor was derived from a young man with Graves' hyperthyroidism. This rearrangement joins TRBV19 to TRBJ2-2, with a weak D call TRBD2 (5 bases). The sample taken for sequencing was blood. For the CDR3, the DNA is TGTGCCAGTTCCCCTTATTCGTCAGGCCGCGGGACCGGGGAGCTGTTTTTT. Translation: CASSPYSSGRGTGELFF.